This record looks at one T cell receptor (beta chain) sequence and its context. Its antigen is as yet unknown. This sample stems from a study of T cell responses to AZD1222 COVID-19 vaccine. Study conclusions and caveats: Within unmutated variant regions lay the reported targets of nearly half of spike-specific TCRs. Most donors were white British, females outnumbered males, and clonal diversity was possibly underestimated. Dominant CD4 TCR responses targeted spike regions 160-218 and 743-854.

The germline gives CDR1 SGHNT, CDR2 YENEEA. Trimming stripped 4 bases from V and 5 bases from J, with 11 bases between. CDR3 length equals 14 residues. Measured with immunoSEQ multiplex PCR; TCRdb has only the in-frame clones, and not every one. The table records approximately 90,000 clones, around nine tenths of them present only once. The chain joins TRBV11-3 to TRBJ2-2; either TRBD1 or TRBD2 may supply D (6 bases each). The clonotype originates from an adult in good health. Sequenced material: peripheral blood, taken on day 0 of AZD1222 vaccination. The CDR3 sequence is CASSWGDITGELFF. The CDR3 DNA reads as TGTGCCAGCAGCTGGGGGGACATTACCGGGGAGCTGTTTTTT. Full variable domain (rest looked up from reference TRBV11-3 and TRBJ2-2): EAGVVQSPRYKIIEKKQPVAFWCNPISGHNTLYWYLQNLGQGPELLIRYENEEAVDDSQLPKDRFSAERLKGVDSTLKIQPAELGDSAVYLCASSWGDITGELFFGEGSRLTVL.